A single sample is the source of the 9 T cell receptor beta chains below, sequenced in a study of T cell responses to AZD1222 COVID-19 vaccine. Sequencing was performed with immunoSEQ multiplex PCR; in TCRdb, only in-frame clones are kept and a portion is missing. This sample has some 140,000 clones, with roughly 90% found just once. The source material was peripheral blood, sampled on day 0 of AZD1222 vaccination. These receptors all come from an adult in good health.

The V gene is TRBV4-2, the J gene TRBJ2-3, with 9 bases aligning to TRBD1. V lost 3 bases, J lost 2 bases, and 3 bases stayed unmatched. The CDR3 sequence is 15 residues long. Germline CDR1 LGHNA, CDR2 YNFKEQ. The CDR3 reads CASSQGQGNTDTQYF. The DNA for the CDR3 is TGTGCCAGCAGCCAGGGACAGGGAAACACAGATACGCAGTATTTT.

The chain is built from TRBV28 and TRBJ1-2; D is unclear. This CDR3 contains 13 residues. Per the germline V gene, CDR1 is MDHEN and CDR2 is SYDVKM. V shed 2 bases and J shed 2 bases, with 6 bases lying between them. Here the CDR3 DNA reads TGTGCCAGCAGTTTAGTGGAGAACTATGGCTACACCTTC. Its protein is CASSLVENYGYTF.

V is TRBV6-1 and J is TRBJ1-5; D unclear. This CDR3 is 12 amino acids long. In germline, CDR1 is MNHNS, CDR2 SASEGT. V gave up 3 bases and J gave up 6 bases, with 6 bases separating them. For the CDR3, the DNA is TGTGCCAGCAGTGATCTTGGTCAGCCCCAGCATTTT. This gives the protein CASSDLGQPQHF.

This chain uses TRBV6-5 with TRBJ2-3, with a possible D match to TRBD2 (5 bases). The CDR3 has 13 amino acids. The V gene lost 6 bases and the J gene lost 5 bases, with 12 bases spanning the gap. Germline V gives CDR1 MNHEY, CDR2 SVGAGI. The CDR3 coding sequence is TGTGCCAGCAGCCCCATTGCGGGAGATACGCAGTATTTT. It translates to CASSPIAGDTQYF.

The V and J genes are TRBV11-1 and TRBJ2-1; 7 nucleotides align to TRBD2. Germline CDR1 and CDR2: SGHAT and FQDESV (reference sequence). Germline trimming cut 5 bases from V and 6 bases from J; bases unmatched to any gene: 10. The CDR3 consists of 15 residues. CDR3 amino acids: CASSPRRGTSNEQFF. The DNA of the CDR3 is TGTGCCAGCAGCCCCAGGCGGGGGACCTCCAATGAGCAGTTCTTC.

J is TRBJ1-2 and V is TRBV11-1; the match to TRBD1 covers 10 bases. This CDR3 region has 15 residues. From germline, CDR1 is SGHAT and CDR2 FQDESV (reference sequence). Trimming removed 4 bases from V and 7 bases from J; junction bases left unmatched: 9. The CDR3: CASSSYRRDRGGYTF. The CDR3 coding sequence is TGTGCCAGCAGCTCCTACCGCCGGGACAGGGGTGGCTACACCTTC.

V is TRBV6-5 and J is TRBJ2-3; 7 nucleotides align to TRBD2. V shed 5 bases, J shed 5 bases, and the junction held 7 bases outside the gene matches. The CDR3 is 14 amino acids. Germline CDR1 reads MNHEY; CDR2 reads SVGAGI. CDR3: CASSTGGGGDTQYF. In DNA, the CDR3 is TGTGCCAGCAGTACGGGAGGTGGTGGAGATACGCAGTATTTT.

This chain links TRBV5-1 with TRBJ2-2, with D tentatively TRBD1 (6 bases). Deletions cut 3 bases from V and 5 bases from J, with 14 bases between. CDR1 is SGHRS, CDR2 YFSETQ, per germline. The CDR3 contains 15 residues. DNA for the CDR3: TGCGCCAGCAGCTCACAGGGCCACGGGACCGGGGAGCTGTTTTTT. It codes for CASSSQGHGTGELFF. The complete variable domain, with remaining parts taken from reference TRBV5-1 and TRBJ2-2, reads KAGVTQTPRYLIKTRGQQVTLSCSPISGHRSVSWYQQTPGQGLQFLFEYFSETQRNKGNFPGRFSGRQFSNSRSEMNVSTLELGDSALYLCASSSQGHGTGELFFGEGSRLTVL.

V gene TRBV28 combines with J gene TRBJ2-5; 13 bases are a match to TRBD2. Germline loops: CDR1 MDHEN, CDR2 SYDVKM. CDR3 length equals 18 residues. V shed 6 bases and J 4 bases; nucleotides not matched to a gene: 14. The CDR3 nucleotides read TGTGCCAGCAGCCCAGTGGGACTAGCGGGGAGGTCGCGAGAGACCCAGTACTTC. This encodes CASSPVGLAGRSRETQYF.